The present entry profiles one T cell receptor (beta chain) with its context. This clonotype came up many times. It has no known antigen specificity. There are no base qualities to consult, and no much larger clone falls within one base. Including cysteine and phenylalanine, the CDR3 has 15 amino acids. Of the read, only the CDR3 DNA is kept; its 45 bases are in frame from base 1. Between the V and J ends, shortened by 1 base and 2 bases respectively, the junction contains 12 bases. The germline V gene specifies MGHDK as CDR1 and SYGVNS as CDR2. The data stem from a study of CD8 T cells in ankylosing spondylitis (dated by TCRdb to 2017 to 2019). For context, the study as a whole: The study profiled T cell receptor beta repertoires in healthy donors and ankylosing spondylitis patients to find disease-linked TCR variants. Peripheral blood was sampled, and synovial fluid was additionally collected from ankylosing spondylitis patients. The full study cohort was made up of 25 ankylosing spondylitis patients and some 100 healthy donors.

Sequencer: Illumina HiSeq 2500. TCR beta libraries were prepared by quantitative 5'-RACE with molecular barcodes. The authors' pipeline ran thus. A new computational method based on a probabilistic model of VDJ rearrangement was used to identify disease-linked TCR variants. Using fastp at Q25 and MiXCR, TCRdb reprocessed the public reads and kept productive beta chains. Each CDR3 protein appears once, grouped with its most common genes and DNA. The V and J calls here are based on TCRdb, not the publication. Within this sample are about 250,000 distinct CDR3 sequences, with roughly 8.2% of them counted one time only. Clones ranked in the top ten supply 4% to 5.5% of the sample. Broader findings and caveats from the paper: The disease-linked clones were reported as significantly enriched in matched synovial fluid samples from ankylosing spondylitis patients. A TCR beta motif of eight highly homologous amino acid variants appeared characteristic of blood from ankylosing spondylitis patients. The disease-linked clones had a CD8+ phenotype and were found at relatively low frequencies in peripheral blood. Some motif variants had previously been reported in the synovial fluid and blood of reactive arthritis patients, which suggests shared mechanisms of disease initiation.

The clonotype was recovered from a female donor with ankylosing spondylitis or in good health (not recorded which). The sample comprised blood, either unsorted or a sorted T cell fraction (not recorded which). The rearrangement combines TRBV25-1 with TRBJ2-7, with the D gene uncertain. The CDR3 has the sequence CASSESGHLAYEQYF. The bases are TGTGCCAGCAGTGAATCGGGCCATCTTGCCTACGAGCAGTACTTC.